The rows below give T cell receptor beta chains drawn from one sample of a study of blood T cell repertoires in COVID-19. Sequencing used immunoSEQ multiplex PCR; TCRdb keeps in-frame clones, though not all of them. The sample records approximately 150,000 clones, 81% being singletons. Sequenced: peripheral blood. Receptors were obtained from a human donor in a cohort sampled during active COVID-19. Each CDR3 is given with its conserved first and last residue. Fields, in order: D gene, clone size, V gene, J gene, CDR3 protein, CDR3 DNA. D genes are given only for firm matches. Clone size is given for some rows only: seen once, a few or many times, or a class if the clone is expanded.

TRBD1	-	TRBV9	TRBJ2-3	CASSVETGGTDTQYF	TGTGCCAGCAGCGTAGAAACAGGGGGTACAGATACGCAGTATTTT
-	-	TRBV19	TRBJ2-7	CASSITGPAYEQYF	TGTGCCAGTAGCATCACAGGCCCAGCCTACGAGCAGTACTTC
-	few	TRBV6-5	TRBJ2-7	CASSPQGGTYEQYF	TGTGCCAGCAGTCCTCAAGGAGGGACCTACGAGCAGTACTTC
TRBD2	once	TRBV28	TRBJ2-5	CASSFRALAGGGLVVETQYF	TGTGCCAGCAGTTTTCGGGCTCTAGCGGGAGGGGGCCTCGTGGTAGAGACCCAGTACTTC
-	-	TRBV28	TRBJ1-2	CASSPSLYGYTF	TGTGCCAGCAGTCCGTCTCTCTATGGCTACACCTTC
TRBD1	once	TRBV18	TRBJ2-7	CASSTDRVVPYEQYF	TGTGCCAGCTCAACTGACAGGGTAGTTCCCTACGAGCAGTACTTC
-	-	TRBV7-9	TRBJ1-6	CASDSGELRESPLHF	TGTGCCAGCGACTCAGGCGAATTAAGGGAGTCACCCCTCCACTTT
-	-	TRBV11-2	TRBJ1-2	CASSLRGNLWDGYTF	TGTGCCAGCAGCTTGAGAGGGAATTTATGGGATGGCTACACCTTC
TRBD2	-	TRBV5-1	TRBJ2-6	CASSLVLAASSGANVLTF	TGCGCCAGCAGCCTGGTCCTAGCGGCTAGCTCTGGGGCCAACGTCCTGACTTTC
-	-	TRBV19	TRBJ1-1	CASHSDRLNTEAFF	TGTGCCAGCCATAGTGACAGACTGAACACTGAAGCTTTCTTT
-	-	TRBV9	TRBJ1-2	CASSAPDGYTF	TGTGCCAGCAGCGCCCCGGATGGCTACACCTTC
-	few	TRBV18	TRBJ1-2	CASSLQTGHGTPTYGYTF	TGTGCCAGCTCACTCCAGACAGGCCACGGGACCCCCACCTATGGCTACACCTTC
TRBD2	-	TRBV7-6	TRBJ2-5	CASSLSLRASGETQYF	TGTGCCAGCAGCTTGTCTCTGCGGGCTAGCGGTGAGACCCAGTACTTC
TRBD1	-	TRBV7-9	TRBJ2-7	CASSQGTAEQYF	TGTGCCAGCAGCCAAGGGACAGCCGAGCAGTACTTC
TRBD2	-	TRBV7-2	TRBJ2-3	CASSLAGGRLTDTQYF	TGTGCCAGCAGCTTAGCTGGCGGGAGGCTGACAGATACGCAGTATTTT
-	-	TRBV6-5	TRBJ2-7	CASTLRWGQQTEQYF	TGTGCCAGCACCCTACGTTGGGGCCAGCAGACCGAGCAGTACTTC
-	-	TRBV6-6	TRBJ2-6	CASSRRDSGANVLTF	TGTGCCAGCAGCCGGAGGGACTCTGGGGCCAACGTCCTGACTTTC
-	-	TRBV12-3/TRBV12-4	TRBJ2-1	CASSPPGEQFF	TGTGCCAGCAGTCCACCAGGGGAGCAGTTCTTC
TRBD2	-	TRBV18	TRBJ2-1	CASSPRGTSGRSSYNEQFF	TGTGCCAGCTCACCACGAGGGACTAGCGGGAGGAGCTCCTACAATGAGCAGTTCTTC
-	-	TRBV20-1	TRBJ1-2	CSATPGYGYTF	TGCAGTGCCACTCCGGGGTACGGCTACACCTTC
-	-	TRBV7-2	TRBJ2-7	CASSPDRPSYEQYF	TGTGCCAGCAGCCCTGACAGGCCGTCCTACGAGCAGTACTTC
-	-	TRBV5-1	TRBJ1-1	CASSLVTGNTEAFF	TGCGCCAGCAGCTTGGTAACAGGGAACACTGAAGCTTTCTTT
-	-	TRBV21-1	TRBJ2-1	CASSKRQVQYGYNEQFF	TGTGCCAGCAGCAAACGACAGGTCCAGTACGGTTACAATGAGCAGTTCTTC
TRBD1	-	TRBV15	TRBJ2-7	CATSRVGGASYEQYF	TGTGCCACCAGCAGAGTAGGGGGCGCCTCCTACGAGCAGTACTTC
-	-	TRBV4-3	TRBJ1-5	CASSQESSGKGQPQHF	TGCGCCAGCAGCCAAGAATCCAGCGGGAAAGGACAGCCCCAGCATTTT
TRBD2	-	TRBV19	TRBJ2-1	CATTNRGGGRPSYNEQFF	TGTGCCACTACAAACCGAGGTGGCGGGAGGCCCTCCTACAATGAGCAGTTCTTC
-	-	TRBV12-3/TRBV12-4	TRBJ1-3	CASFRAGNTIYF	TGTGCCAGCTTTCGAGCTGGAAACACCATATATTTT
-	-	TRBV11-3	TRBJ2-3	CASSFRGMADTQYF	TGTGCCAGCAGCTTTAGGGGCATGGCAGATACGCAGTATTTT
TRBD2	-	TRBV10-3	TRBJ2-7	CAIRGTSGPSYEQYF	TGTGCCATCAGAGGGACTAGCGGGCCCTCCTACGAGCAGTACTTC
TRBD2	-	TRBV6-1	TRBJ2-3	CASSERTSGSSRYPQYF	TGTGCCAGCAGTGAACGGACTAGCGGGAGTAGTAGATACCCGCAGTATTTT
TRBD1	-	TRBV24-1	TRBJ1-4	CATSDSRGSGEKLFF	TGTGCCACCAGTGACAGCAGGGGGTCGGGAGAAAAACTGTTTTTT
-	-	TRBV27	TRBJ1-5	CASRSGGGNQPQHF	TGTGCCAGCAGGTCCGGGGGGGGCAATCAGCCCCAGCATTTT
TRBD1	-	TRBV7-2	TRBJ2-7	CASSVLGQYYEQYF	TGTGCCAGCAGCGTACTGGGACAGTACTACGAGCAGTACTTC
TRBD2	-	TRBV7-2	TRBJ2-1	CASSQSPSSGTLNEQFF	TGTGCCAGCAGCCAGTCCCCATCTAGCGGGACCCTCAATGAGCAGTTCTTC